The 18 T cell receptor beta chains in this list originate from one sample, sequenced in a study of cytomegalovirus exposure and HLA in healthy donors. PCR amplification relied on 60 Vbeta primers (plus 13 Jbeta primers). Sequencing used immunoSEQ multiplex PCR; TCRdb keeps in-frame clones, though not all of them. The sample includes about 140,000 clones, around 70% of them seen just once. Specimen: PBMCs. These receptors all come from a woman aged 30 to 39 in good health and CMV-seronegative.

The chain links TRBV11-2 to TRBJ2-3, with 9 bases identical to TRBD2. With V trimmed by 0 bases and J by 3 bases, 4 bases remained unmatched. Germline values: CDR1 SGHAT, CDR2 FQNNGV. CDR3 size: 16 residues. The CDR3 nucleotides read TGTGCCAGCAGCTTAGATGCGGGAGGGGTGACAGATACGCAGTATTTT. Its translation is CASSLDAGGVTDTQYF.

This clone was seen a single time. The CDR3 loop reads CASSSSGTRNQPQHF. CDR3 in DNA: TGTGCCAGCAGCTCATCCGGGACAAGAAATCAGCCCCAGCATTTT. The chain carries TRBV5-6 and TRBJ1-5; D possibly corresponds to TRBD1 (6 bases). The CDR3 consists of 15 residues. V was shortened by 3 bases and J by 4 bases, with 14 bases between the two germline ends. CDR1 and CDR2 from the germline V gene are SGHDT and YYEEEE.

The CDR3 here is CASSQGGSWTEAFF. DNA of the CDR3: TGTGCCAGCAGCCAAGGAGGGTCATGGACTGAAGCTTTCTTT. This chain links TRBV4-2 with TRBJ1-1; D remains unclear. Trimming shortened V by 1 base and J by 5 bases, and 11 bases separated the two germline ends. This CDR3 region has 14 residues. Germline CDR1 is LGHNA and CDR2 is YNFKEQ.

This clone showed up just a few times. The chain employs TRBV6-5 and TRBJ1-1; 8 bases align to TRBD1. With V trimmed by 7 bases and J by 4 bases, 8 bases remained unmatched. CDR3 length: 14 residues. Per the germline V gene, CDR1 is MNHEY and CDR2 is SVGAGI. In DNA, the CDR3 is TGTGCCAGCACCACATTTACAGGGGGCACTGAAGCTTTCTTT. This gives the protein CASTTFTGGTEAFF.

The chain is built from TRBV4-2 and TRBJ2-2; 9 nucleotides line up with TRBD2. CDR3 length: 15 amino acids. V lost 8 bases, J lost 7 bases, and 11 bases stayed unmatched. Germline V gene lookup returns CDR1 LGHNA and CDR2 YNFKEQ. CDR3 DNA sequence: TGTGCCAGCCCCCTGCGGGGGGGTTACGGCGGGGAGCTGTTTTTT. Protein: CASPLRGGYGGELFF.

The rearrangement links TRBV6-5 to TRBJ2-3; 11 bases are a match to TRBD1. The trim removed 6 bases at V and 4 bases at J, leaving 6 bases unmatched. The CDR3 contains 15 residues. The germline gives CDR1 MNHEY, CDR2 SVGAGI. CDR3 in DNA: TGTGCCAGCAGCCAGGGACAGGGGGTATCAGATACGCAGTATTTT. Its protein product is CASSQGQGVSDTQYF.

The chain links TRBV5-1 to TRBJ1-1; 7 bases line up with TRBD1. V lost 2 bases, J lost 4 bases, and 20 bases stayed unmatched. From germline, CDR1 is SGHRS and CDR2 YFSETQ. The length of the CDR3 is 19 residues. CDR3 in DNA: TGCGCCAGCAGCTTACTGACCCGGGACAGAGGGGTTGGAGGCACTGAAGCTTTCTTT. Its protein product is CASSLLTRDRGVGGTEAFF.

This clone was recorded a few times. The chain employs TRBV19 and TRBJ2-1; possible D gene TRBD1, 5 bases. V lost 4 bases and J lost 5, with 15 bases in between. Germline V gene lookup returns CDR1 LNHDA and CDR2 SQIVND (reference sequence). This CDR3 spans 15 amino acids. The chain's CDR3 is CASSTGFTSNNEQFF. CDR3 sequence (DNA): TGTGCCAGTAGTACAGGGTTTACCTCGAACAATGAGCAGTTCTTC.

This clone was picked up a small number of times. This rearrangement joins TRBV9 to TRBJ2-3; tentative D call: TRBD1 (5 bases). Germline CDR1 and CDR2: SGDLS and YYNGEE. The CDR3 is 14 amino acids. The V gene lost 4 bases and the J gene lost 0 bases, with 9 bases spanning the gap. The chain's CDR3 is CASSWTTSTDTQYF. DNA for the CDR3: TGTGCCAGCAGCTGGACAACTAGCACAGATACGCAGTATTTT.

The chain joins TRBV28 to TRBJ2-1; 14 bases are shared with TRBD2. Trimming took 6 bases from V and 5 from J; bases not matched to a gene: 6. The CDR3 is 16 amino acids. Germline CDR1 reads MDHEN; CDR2 reads SYDVKM. CDR3 loop: CASRTGTSGGNNEQFF. CDR3 DNA: TGTGCCAGCAGGACCGGGACTAGCGGGGGAAACAATGAGCAGTTCTTC.

The rearrangement uses TRBV19 and TRBJ1-1, with D possibly matching TRBD1 (5 bases). This CDR3 spans 14 amino acids. V was pared by 3 bases and J by 6 bases, with 14 bases between. The germline V gene encodes CDR1 LNHDA and CDR2 SQIVND (reference sequence). The CDR3 coding sequence is TGTGCCAGTAGTATCTCCAGGGTAAGGGCTGAAGCTTTCTTT. Encoded protein: CASSISRVRAEAFF.

V usage is TRBV18 and J usage is TRBJ2-7, with 14 bases identical to TRBD2. The CDR3 spans 17 residues. Germline V CDR1 and CDR2: KGHSH, LQKENI. V shed 7 bases, J shed 5 bases, and the junction held 13 bases outside the gene matches. The CDR3 DNA follows: TGTGCCAGCTTCCCCCCGGGACTAGCGGGAGTTTCGCACGAGCAGTACTTC. Translation: CASFPPGLAGVSHEQYF.

This chain links TRBV5-4 with TRBJ1-2, with TRBD1 as a possible D gene (5 bases). This CDR3 is 17 amino acids long. From germline, CDR1 is SGHNT and CDR2 YYREEE (reference sequence). Trimming cost V 8 bases and J 0 bases, with 23 bases left between them. The CDR3 protein is CASPRGMELRTNYGYTF. Written as DNA, the CDR3 is TGTGCCAGTCCTCGGGGGATGGAGCTGCGTACTAACTATGGCTACACCTTC.

The rearrangement uses TRBV19 and TRBJ1-5; the D is unclear. The CDR3 spans 17 residues. Germline loops: CDR1 LNHDA, CDR2 SQIVND (reference sequence). V was pared by 2 bases and J by 1 base, with 15 bases between. The CDR3 nucleotides are TGTGCCAGTAGTATATCGTTGGGAGATAGCAGCAATCAGCCCCAGCATTTT. As protein: CASSISLGDSSNQPQHF.

The rearrangement uses TRBV28 and TRBJ2-1; 12 nucleotides line up with TRBD2. Germline V CDR1 and CDR2: MDHEN, SYDVKM. The CDR3 has 16 amino acids. V shed 3 bases, J shed 6 bases, and the junction held 6 bases outside the gene matches. DNA for the CDR3: TGTGCCAGCAGTTTTAGTCTAGCGGGGGGGTTCAATGAGCAGTTCTTC. As protein: CASSFSLAGGFNEQFF.

The chain uses TRBV11-3 and TRBJ1-1; D is unresolved. Germline assignment: CDR1 SGHNT and CDR2 YENEEA. V was clipped by 2 bases and J by 7 bases, with 14 bases between them. This CDR3 is 14 amino acids long. The CDR3 bases are TGTGCCAGCAGCTTACCACAAAGGGCGGGTGAAGCTTTCTTT. It encodes CASSLPQRAGEAFF. Drawing the rest from reference TRBV11-3 and TRBJ1-1, the complete variable domain is EAGVVQSPRYKIIEKKQPVAFWCNPISGHNTLYWYLQNLGQGPELLIRYENEEAVDDSQLPKDRFSAERLKGVDSTLKIQPAELGDSAVYLCASSLPQRAGEAFFGQGTRLTVV.

This clone has only a few counts. The V and J genes are TRBV6-5 and TRBJ1-5; possible D gene TRBD1, 6 bases. The ends were cut back, 6 bases at V and 2 bases at J, with 14 bases in the middle. Germline-derived CDR1 and CDR2 are MNHEY and SVGAGI. CDR3 size: 15 residues. The CDR3 protein is CASRRQGFGNQPQHF. The DNA for the CDR3 is TGTGCCAGCAGACGTCAGGGGTTCGGCAATCAGCCCCAGCATTTT.

The chain links TRBV6-4 to TRBJ2-1; TRBD1 is a possible D gene (6 bases). The CDR3 has 16 residues. CDR1 is MRHNA, CDR2 SNTAGT, per germline. Trimming cost V 3 bases and J 4 bases, with 16 bases left between them. CDR3 sequence reads: CASSDTGPGVYNEQFF. The CDR3, as DNA: TGTGCCAGCAGTGATACGGGGCCAGGGGTTTACAATGAGCAGTTCTTC.